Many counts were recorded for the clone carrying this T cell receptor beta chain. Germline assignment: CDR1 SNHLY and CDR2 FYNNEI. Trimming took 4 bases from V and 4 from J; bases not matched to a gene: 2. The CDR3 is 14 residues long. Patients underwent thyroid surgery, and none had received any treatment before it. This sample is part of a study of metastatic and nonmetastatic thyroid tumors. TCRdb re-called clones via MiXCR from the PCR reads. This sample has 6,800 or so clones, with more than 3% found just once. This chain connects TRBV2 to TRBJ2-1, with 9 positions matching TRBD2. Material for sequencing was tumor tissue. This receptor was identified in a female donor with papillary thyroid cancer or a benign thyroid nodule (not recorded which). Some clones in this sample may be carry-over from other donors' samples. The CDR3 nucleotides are TGTGCCAGCAGTGGGGCGGGAGGGTACAATGAGCAGTTCTTC. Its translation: CASSGAGGYNEQFF.